These 10 T cell receptor beta chains originate from one sample sequenced in a study of blood T cell repertoires in COVID-19. Clones were read by immunoSEQ multiplex PCR, and TCRdb kept only the in-frame ones, dropping some. This sample has 200,000 to 250,000 clones, with roughly 84% found just once. The sequencing sample was made of PBMCs or T cells enriched from blood (not recorded which). The source is a woman aged 40 to 49 who had recovered from COVID-19.

This clone was seen just once. CDR3 sequence (DNA): TGTGCCAGCCTGGCCGGGGGGGCTTTCTTT. Translating gives CASLAGGAFF. The V call is TRBV21-1, the J call TRBJ1-1. TRBV21-1 is described as a pseudogene. CDR3 length: 10 residues.

This chain connects TRBV6-5 to TRBJ1-1, with 10 bases that match TRBD1. The CDR3 runs 15 residues. V trimming: 6 bases; J trimming: 5 bases; junction bases outside the gene matches: 9. Looked up from germline, CDR1 is MNHEY and CDR2 is SVGAGI. The CDR3 loop reads CASSRQGAIETEAFF. As DNA, the CDR3 is TGTGCCAGCAGCAGACAGGGGGCGATTGAAACTGAAGCTTTCTTT.

The chain recombines TRBV7-2 with TRBJ1-1; a weak D match, TRBD1 (5 bases). V lost 5 bases and J lost 4, with 5 bases in between. The CDR3 contains 11 residues. CDR1 and CDR2 (germline): SGHTA, FQGNSA. The CDR3 reads CASSQGTEAFF. The CDR3 DNA reads TGTGCCAGCAGCCAGGGCACTGAAGCTTTCTTT. Drawing the rest from reference TRBV7-2 and TRBJ1-1, the complete variable domain is GAGVSQSPSNKVTEKGKDVELRCDPISGHTALYWYRQSLGQGLEFLIYFQGNSAPDKSGLPSDRFSAERTGGSVSTLTIQRTQQEDSAVYLCASSQGTEAFFGQGTRLTVV.

This chain links TRBV7-9 with TRBJ2-5, with D possibly matching TRBD2 (6 bases). The V gene's germline CDR1 is SEHNR and CDR2 FQNEAQ (reference sequence). V gave up 5 bases and J gave up 2 bases, with 15 bases separating them. There are 15 residues in the CDR3. In nucleotides, the CDR3 is TGTGCCAGCAGCCCCACGGCGGGACTTCAAGAGACCCAGTACTTC. Translated: CASSPTAGLQETQYF.

The chain uses TRBV7-7 and TRBJ2-7; 7 positions agree with TRBD1. Losses at the gene ends were 2 bases for V and 0 bases for J; bases not matched to a gene: 10. The CDR3 runs 17 residues. Looked up from germline, CDR1 is SSHAT and CDR2 is FNYEAQ (reference sequence). The CDR3 loop is CASSLRLLRDSSYEQYF. CDR3 DNA: TGTGCCAGCAGCTTAAGGCTTTTGAGGGACAGCTCCTACGAGCAGTACTTC.

The rearrangement uses TRBV7-8 and TRBJ1-4; D is unresolved. The V gene's germline CDR1 is SGHVS and CDR2 FQNEAQ. With 8 bases removed from V and 8 bases from J, the gap between germline ends came to 6 bases. CDR3 length equals 10 residues. CDR3 in amino acids: CASSGEKLFF. Here the CDR3 DNA reads TGTGCCAGCTCCGGGGAAAAACTGTTTTTT.

The rearrangement links TRBV27 to TRBJ2-1, with a possible D match to TRBD2 (5 bases). V dropped 4 bases and J dropped 8 bases, with 18 bases sitting between them. CDR3 length equals 15 residues. Germline V gene data show CDR1 as MNHEY and CDR2 as SMNVEV (reference sequence). The CDR3 here is CASSSPRGEGYEQFF. For the CDR3, the DNA is TGTGCCAGCAGTTCACCCCGGGGTGAGGGCTATGAGCAGTTCTTC.

The rearrangement uses TRBV5-1 and TRBJ2-3; the D gene is possibly TRBD2 (5 bases). Germline loops: CDR1 SGHRS, CDR2 YFSETQ. Trimming removed 4 bases from V and 2 bases from J, with 14 bases in between. The CDR3 loop spans 15 amino acids. CDR3 DNA sequence: TGCGCCAGCAGCCGAATAAGCGGTAACACAGATACGCAGTATTTT. As protein: CASSRISGNTDTQYF.

The genes are TRBV10-1 and TRBJ2-7; D is undetermined. Trimming stripped 6 bases from V and 2 bases from J, with 8 bases between. Germline CDR1 WNHNN, CDR2 SYGVQD (reference sequence). The CDR3 is 12 residues long. The CDR3: CASSLRTYEQYF. CDR3 in DNA: TGCGCCAGCAGCCTCAGGACCTACGAGCAGTACTTC.

The DNA of the CDR3 is TGTGCCAGCACCCCGGGACAGGGCGTCAATCAGCCCCAGCATTTT. Its translation is CASTPGQGVNQPQHF. The chain links TRBV28 to TRBJ1-5, with 9 bases identical to TRBD1. Trimming at V came to 7 bases and at J to 3 bases, leaving 7 bases not matched to a gene. Germline CDR1 and CDR2: MDHEN and SYDVKM. CDR3 length: 15 residues.